Below are 18 T cell receptor beta chains sequenced from a single sample in a study of monozygotic twins with cystic fibrosis. The table came from immunoSEQ multiplex PCR; TCRdb's copy has only in-frame clones and leaves some out. The table has roughly 30,000 clones, roughly 90% seen once. The material sequenced was blood. These receptors all come from a girl aged 2 to 10 with cystic fibrosis.

The gene calls are TRBV30 and TRBJ1-1; D remains ambiguous. Trimming stripped 4 bases from V and 1 base from J, with 13 bases between. CDR1 is GTSNPN, CDR2 SVGIG, per germline (reference sequence). The CDR3 sequence is 14 residues long. The CDR3 here is CAWKRLMENTEAFF. Here the CDR3 DNA reads TGTGCCTGGAAAAGGTTGATGGAGAACACTGAAGCTTTCTTT.

V gene TRBV6-1 combines with J gene TRBJ2-7; possibly TRBD1 for D (5 bases). V lost 4 bases and J 4 bases, leaving 14 bases between the germline ends. This CDR3 contains 14 residues. Germline assignment: CDR1 MNHNS and CDR2 SASEGT. The CDR3 DNA follows: TGTGCCAGCAGTGTAGGAGACAGACAGTACGAGCAGTACTTC. Its translation is CASSVGDRQYEQYF.

The V call is TRBV6-4, the J call TRBJ1-1, with 7 bases that match TRBD1. CDR1 and CDR2 (germline): MRHNA, SNTAGT. The CDR3 loop spans 14 amino acids. The V and J ends lost 6 bases and 6 bases, in that order; junction bases with no gene match: 10. The CDR3 sequence is CASSAEEGAAEAFF. The DNA of the CDR3 is TGTGCCAGCAGCGCAGAAGAGGGGGCAGCTGAAGCTTTCTTT.

The V and J genes are TRBV7-9 and TRBJ2-5, with 9 positions matching TRBD2. CDR1 SEHNR and CDR2 FQNEAQ come from the germline V gene (reference sequence). CDR3 size: 15 residues. Losses at the gene ends were 0 bases for V and 5 bases for J; bases not matched to a gene: 4. CDR3: CASSLASGRGETQYF. CDR3 nucleotide sequence: TGTGCCAGCAGCTTAGCTAGCGGGAGAGGGGAGACCCAGTACTTC.

In its sample, this clone was seen a few times. The chain carries TRBV10-1 and TRBJ1-2; D remains ambiguous. Trimming took off 2 bases at V and 4 bases at J, with 5 bases between the two ends. Germline V gene data show CDR1 as WNHNN and CDR2 as SYGVQD (reference sequence). The CDR3 loop spans 12 amino acids. DNA of the CDR3: TGCGCCAGCAGTGAGGACGGCTATGGCTACACCTTC. It codes for CASSEDGYGYTF.

The J gene is TRBJ2-6, the V gene TRBV28; 14 bases align to TRBD2. The CDR3 has 17 amino acids. After removal of 6 bases from V and 0 bases from J, the junction contained 1 base not matched to a gene. CDR1 is MDHEN, CDR2 SYDVKM, per germline. The CDR3: CASRGTSGSSGANVLTF. The CDR3 DNA sequence: TGTGCCAGCAGGGGGACTAGCGGGAGCTCTGGGGCCAACGTCCTGACTTTC.

The sample holds a few counts of this clone. The V and J genes are TRBV5-1 and TRBJ2-7, with 7 bases that match TRBD2. The CDR3 has 14 residues. J lost 3 bases, V lost 4 bases, and 7 bases had no gene match. The germline V gene has CDR1 SGHRS and CDR2 YFSETQ. The CDR3 coding sequence is TGCGCCAGCAGCGCGGGGGACGGCGGCTACGAGCAGTACTTC. Translation: CASSAGDGGYEQYF.

This clone has a single count. The chain links TRBV7-2 to TRBJ1-6; no firm D call. Trimming shortened V by 5 bases and J by 7 bases, and 12 bases separated the two germline ends. This CDR3 is 14 amino acids long. CDR1 is SGHTA and CDR2 is FQGNSA in the germline V gene. The CDR3 DNA follows: TGTGCCAGCAGCGTGGATGGCTACAATTCACCCCTCCACTTT. This sequence encodes CASSVDGYNSPLHF.

CDR3 nucleotides: TGTGCCAGCAGTTACTCTCCAGGTTTCAATGAAAAACTGTTTTTT. This codes for CASSYSPGFNEKLFF. The gene calls are TRBV6-6 and TRBJ1-4; D call uncertain. CDR3 length: 15 amino acids. Deletions cut 0 bases from V and 5 bases from J, with 10 bases between. CDR1 is MNHNY, CDR2 SVGAGI, per germline (reference sequence).

The chain links TRBV6-5 to TRBJ2-5, with D possibly being TRBD2 (6 bases). The CDR3 length is 13 residues. Per germline, CDR1 MNHEY and CDR2 SVGAGI. The V end lost 6 bases, the J end lost 5 bases, and 13 bases lay between the germline ends. The CDR3 DNA reads TGTGCCAGCAGATTAACGCGGGGCGAGACCCAGTACTTC. Its translation: CASRLTRGETQYF.

The chain couples TRBV25-1 to TRBJ1-2; D call uncertain. The CDR3 is 12 residues long. The germline CDR1 and CDR2 sequences are MGHDK and SYGVNS. The V and J ends lost 3 bases and 8 bases respectively, with 10 bases between them. Here the CDR3 DNA reads TGTGCCAGCAGTGAGGGGTCAAGGGGCTACACCTTC. Encoded protein: CASSEGSRGYTF.

The chain links TRBV19 to TRBJ1-1; the D gene is possibly TRBD1 (6 bases). Trimming cost V 1 base and J 8 bases, with 17 bases left between them. The germline gives CDR1 LNHDA, CDR2 SQIVND (reference sequence). The CDR3 sequence is 15 residues long. CDR3 loop: CASSIARGLAGEAFF. In DNA, the CDR3 is TGTGCCAGTAGTATAGCCCGGGGGCTCGCCGGGGAAGCTTTCTTT.

The chain combines TRBV6-1 with TRBJ2-3; 9 bases fit TRBD1. The V gene's germline CDR1 is MNHNS and CDR2 SASEGT. The CDR3 loop spans 17 amino acids. J gave up 6 bases and V 2 bases, and 12 bases lay outside the gene matches. CDR3 coding DNA: TGTGCCAGCAGTGAATTTACAGGGGGCCTTAGCTTGGATACGCAGTATTTT. Translated, it gives CASSEFTGGLSLDTQYF.

This clone showed up just once. The chain joins TRBV6-4 to TRBJ1-1; possibly TRBD1 for D (6 bases). CDR1 and CDR2 from the germline V gene are MRHNA and SNTAGT. The ends were cut back, 5 bases at V and 3 bases at J, with 10 bases in the middle. The CDR3 spans 13 residues. The DNA for the CDR3 is TGTGCCAGCAGTCCCCAGGGGCACACTGAAGCTTTCTTT. Protein product: CASSPQGHTEAFF.

V usage is TRBV28 and J usage is TRBJ2-6; D may be TRBD1 (5 bases). With 6 bases removed from V and 0 bases from J, the gap between germline ends came to 15 bases. The V gene's germline CDR1 is MDHEN and CDR2 SYDVKM. The CDR3 covers 17 residues. The CDR3 nucleotides are TGTGCCAGCAGCAGTGTGGGGCTGTACTCTGGGGCCAACGTCCTGACTTTC. Translating gives CASSSVGLYSGANVLTF.

The V gene is TRBV11-1, the J gene TRBJ2-7; weak D call: TRBD1 (5 bases). From germline, CDR1 is SGHAT and CDR2 FQDESV (reference sequence). V gave up 2 bases and J gave up 3 bases, with 14 bases separating them. CDR3 length: 15 amino acids. The CDR3 loop is CASSLQGPQNYEQYF. In DNA form, the CDR3 reads TGTGCCAGCAGCTTACAGGGTCCCCAAAACTACGAGCAGTACTTC.

V and J are TRBV4-1 and TRBJ1-2, with no clear D. V shed 0 bases and J shed 1 base, with 9 bases lying between them. In germline, CDR1 is MGHRA, CDR2 YSYEKL. This CDR3 contains 15 residues. The CDR3 protein is CASSQDFNFNYGYTF. CDR3 DNA: TGCGCCAGCAGCCAAGATTTTAATTTTAACTATGGCTACACCTTC.

The CDR3 bases are TGTGCCAGCAGTTACCAGGGACAGGGAGAATGGGGCTACACCTTC. Protein product: CASSYQGQGEWGYTF. This rearrangement joins TRBV6-5 to TRBJ1-2; 9 positions agree with TRBD1. The V gene's germline CDR1 is MNHEY and CDR2 SVGAGI. V lost 2 bases to trimming and J lost 8 bases; unmatched junction nucleotides: 9. The CDR3 length is 15 residues.